The clone carrying this T cell receptor (beta chain) occurred a few times. Its target is not known. The data stem from a study of blood T cells in healthy people across ages. With a J-beta primer mix and a sample-barcoded 5' primer, a second PCR ran 7 to 11 cycles. Each cDNA molecule, via a template-switch adaptor with 12 random nucleotides, was tagged. TCRdb processed the 5' RACE reads anew with MiXCR; each CDR3 protein has one entry. Counted here are over 600,000 distinct CDR3 sequences, 20% to 25% occurring once; the ten biggest clones make up roughly 3.9%. Findings and limits, study-wide: No conclusive comparison of naive versus antigen-experienced cells was possible with unsorted PBMCs. Higher diversity and more naive CD4+ cells were features of long-lived donors, compared to aged donors.

Between the trimmed V and J ends, which lost 0 bases and 0 bases, there was a span of 6 bases. Germline loops: CDR1 LGHNA, CDR2 YSLEER. This CDR3 contains 14 residues. The chain joins TRBV4-3 to TRBJ2-7, with D uncertain. Source material: blood. The TCR was taken from a man aged 70 or older in good health. CDR3 sequence: CASSQELLSYEQYF. Here the CDR3 DNA reads TGCGCCAGCAGCCAAGAGCTGCTCTCCTACGAGCAGTACTTC.